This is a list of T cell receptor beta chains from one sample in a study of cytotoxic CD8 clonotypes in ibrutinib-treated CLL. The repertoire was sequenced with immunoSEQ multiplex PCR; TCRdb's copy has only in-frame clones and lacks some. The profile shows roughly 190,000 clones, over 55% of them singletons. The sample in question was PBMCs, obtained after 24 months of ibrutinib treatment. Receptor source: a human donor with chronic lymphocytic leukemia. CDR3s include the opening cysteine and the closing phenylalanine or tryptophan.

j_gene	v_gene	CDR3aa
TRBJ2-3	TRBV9	CASGAGSTDTQYF
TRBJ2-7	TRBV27	CASSPLRTGGIDEQYF
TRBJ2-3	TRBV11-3	CASSTSRDTTTDTQYF
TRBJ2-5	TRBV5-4	CASSWRGGQETQYF
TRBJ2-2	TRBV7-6	CASSSNPLGRNTGELFF
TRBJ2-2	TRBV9	CASSPGQGLAGELFF
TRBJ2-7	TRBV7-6	CASSYLEGSFYEQYF
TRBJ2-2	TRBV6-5	CASSYAAGDTGELFF
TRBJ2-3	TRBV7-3	CASSLGPGPLENTQYF
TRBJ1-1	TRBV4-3	CASSQTGGATEAFF
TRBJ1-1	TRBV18	CASSRSVSAGTEAFF
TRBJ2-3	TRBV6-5	CASSYLGSDTQYF
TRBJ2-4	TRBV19	CASSTGAKNIQYF
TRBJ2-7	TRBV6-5	CASSSRQGDSYEQYF
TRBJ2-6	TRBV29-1	CSIPGTGLPGANVLTF
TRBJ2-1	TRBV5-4	CASSQWGQPEIF
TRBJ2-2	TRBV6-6	CASSYTPDTGELFF
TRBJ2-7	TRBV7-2	CASSPSGSGRAFSDEQYF
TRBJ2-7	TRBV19	CASRPDRVGYEQYF
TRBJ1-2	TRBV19	CASSMSGQINYGYTF
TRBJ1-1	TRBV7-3	CASSSNYRNTEAFF
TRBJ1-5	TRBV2	CASRRDRNQPQHF
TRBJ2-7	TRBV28	CASTLGRGQTGTYEQYF
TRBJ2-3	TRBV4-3	CASSRADTQYF
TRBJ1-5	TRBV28	CASSGEGRQPQHF
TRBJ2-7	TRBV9	CASSVGLAGGPREGEQYF
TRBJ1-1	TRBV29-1	CSVEVQGDTEAFF